Listed below are T cell receptor beta chains from one sample, sequenced in a study of a mutant IDH1 vaccine in newly diagnosed glioma. The data were produced by immunoSEQ multiplex PCR, yet TCRdb's version contains in-frame clones alone and is incomplete. The data contain tens of thousands of clones, 75% to 90% of them singletons. Antigens for these TCRs are unknown. This material consisted of PBMCs, taken from a glioma patient whose treatment included an IDH1 peptide vaccine. All receptors derive from a middle-aged man with glioma. Each CDR3 is given with its conserved first and last residue. D genes are given only for firm matches. Some rows have no size entry. The others give once, few or many, or a class for an expanded clone.

J	size	D	V	DNA	CDR3
TRBJ1-1	-	TRBD1	TRBV7-2	TGTGCCAGCAGCTTGACAGGGGAGGGATCAGCTTTCTTT	CASSLTGEGSAFF
TRBJ2-5	once	-	TRBV5-5	TGTGCCAGCAGCTTCGCCCAGGGGGGTGAGACCCAGTACTTC	CASSFAQGGETQYF
TRBJ2-2	few	-	TRBV2	TGTGCCAGCAGGAACACCCTGAACACCGGGGAGCTGTTTTTT	CASRNTLNTGELFF
TRBJ2-1	-	-	TRBV9	TGTGCCAGCAGCGGAGGACCCTTCGGCTATGAGCAGTTCTTC	CASSGGPFGYEQFF
TRBJ2-3	-	TRBD2	TRBV12-5	TGTGCTAGTGGTTTGAGCCTAGCGGCCGGCACAGATACGCAGTATTTT	CASGLSLAAGTDTQYF
TRBJ2-7	-	TRBD2	TRBV6-5	TGTGCCAGCAGTTCTAGCGGGAGAGACTACGAGCAGTACTTC	CASSSSGRDYEQYF
TRBJ2-5	-	-	TRBV19	TGTGCCAGTAGTAGCCCCGGGGCCACGTACCAAGAGACCCAGTACTTC	CASSSPGATYQETQYF
TRBJ1-2	few	-	TRBV14	TGTGCCAGCAGCCAAGAGTTCCGAGTGAACTATGGCTACACCTTC	CASSQEFRVNYGYTF
TRBJ1-1	-	TRBD1	TRBV28	TGTGCCAGCAGTACCCCGACAGGGGGGAGTACTGAAGCTTTCTTT	CASSTPTGGSTEAFF
TRBJ1-3	-	-	TRBV29-1	TGCAGCGCCACAGGGACTGGAAACACCATATATTTT	CSATGTGNTIYF
TRBJ2-7	once	-	TRBV4-1	TGCGCCAGCAGCCTAGGGGGTTCGAGCTACGAGCAGTACTTC	CASSLGGSSYEQYF
TRBJ2-7	-	TRBD1	TRBV5-6	TGTGCCAGCAGCTCCGACAGGGGGCACGAGCAGTACTTC	CASSSDRGHEQYF
TRBJ1-5	-	-	TRBV6-1	TGTGCCAGCAGTGATTACGGGAGTAGCAATCAGCCCCAGCATTTT	CASSDYGSSNQPQHF
TRBJ2-7	-	-	TRBV27	TGTGCCAGCAGTTTGGGGCAGTTCTACGAGCAGTACTTC	CASSLGQFYEQYF
TRBJ2-2	-	TRBD1	TRBV7-8	TGTGCCAGCAGCAGGACAGGGAGGAGGGACACCGGGGAGCTGTTTTTT	CASSRTGRRDTGELFF
TRBJ2-5	-	TRBD1	TRBV5-1	TGCGCCAGCAGCTTGTCGGGGACAGGCCAAGAGACCCAGTACTTC	CASSLSGTGQETQYF
TRBJ1-2	few	-	TRBV10-3	TGTGCCACCTCTGGAGAATATGGCTACACCTTC	CATSGEYGYTF
TRBJ1-4	few	-	TRBV2	TGTGCCACTACTGGGGGGGGCGTGGGGGAAAAACTGTTTTTT	CATTGGGVGEKLFF
TRBJ2-6	-	-	TRBV5-1	TGCGCCAGCAGCCCTGCCGGGATACAGTCTGGGGCCAACGTCCTGACTTTC	CASSPAGIQSGANVLTF
TRBJ2-3	-	TRBD2	TRBV5-6	TGTGCCAGCAGCCAGGGACTAGCGGGGAGCACAGATACGCAGTATTTT	CASSQGLAGSTDTQYF
TRBJ2-7	-	-	TRBV6-5	TGTGCCAGCAGTTCTGGAGACAGGTTATACTCCTACGAGCAGTACTTC	CASSSGDRLYSYEQYF
TRBJ2-2	-	TRBD2	TRBV7-9	TGTGCCAGCAGACCCACTGCGGGAGGGCTTACCGGGGAGCTGTTTTTT	CASRPTAGGLTGELFF
TRBJ2-7	-	-	TRBV9	TGTGCCAGCAGCCCCCGCGGGGTCGCCTACGAGCAGTACTTC	CASSPRGVAYEQYF
TRBJ1-4	-	TRBD1	TRBV6-1	TGTGCCAGCAGGACAAGCAGGGGGCTCAATGAAAAACTGTTTTTT	CASRTSRGLNEKLFF
TRBJ2-3	-	-	TRBV2	TGTGCCAGTCTTAACGACGGGAATACGCAGTATTTT	CASLNDGNTQYF
TRBJ2-7	once	-	TRBV27	TGTGCCAGCAGTTCGGCGGGCGCTTCCTACGAGCAGTACTTC	CASSSAGASYEQYF
TRBJ2-7	-	TRBD2	TRBV5-1	TGCGCCAGCAGCTTCCGGGGACTAAGTTCCGAGCAGTACTTC	CASSFRGLSSEQYF
TRBJ2-3	-	-	TRBV29-1	TGCAGCGTCGCAAAGGGGATAGGGACAGATACGCAGTATTTT	CSVAKGIGTDTQYF
TRBJ2-5	-	-	TRBV5-6	TGTGCCAGCAGCTTATTTCAAGAGACCCAGTACTTC	CASSLFQETQYF
TRBJ2-2	-	TRBD2	TRBV6-6	TGTGCCAGCAGTTACTCCGGGGGGATCACCGGGGAGCTGTTTTTT	CASSYSGGITGELFF
TRBJ1-1	-	-	TRBV6-5	TGTGCCAGCAGTTACTCGCGAGGGGCAGGGGACACTGAAGCTTTCTTT	CASSYSRGAGDTEAFF
TRBJ2-3	-	TRBD2	TRBV5-1	TGCGCCAGCATCCGGACTAGCGGGAGGACTGATACGCAGTATTTT	CASIRTSGRTDTQYF
TRBJ2-1	-	TRBD2	TRBV6-1	TGTGCCAGCATAGCGGCGCTAGCGGGGAACAATGAGCAGTTCTTC	CASIAALAGNNEQFF
TRBJ1-3	-	-	TRBV7-2	TGTGCCAGCAGCCGTAGTGTAAGCTCTGGAAACACCATATATTTT	CASSRSVSSGNTIYF
TRBJ2-4	-	-	TRBV4-3	TGCGCCAGCAGCCAGGGTCGGCGCCTAGCCAAAAACATTCAGTACTTC	CASSQGRRLAKNIQYF
TRBJ2-2	-	-	TRBV11-2	TGTGCCAGCAGCCCTCTGAGTGCGAACACCGGGGAGCTGTTTTTT	CASSPLSANTGELFF
TRBJ2-1	-	TRBD2	TRBV7-2	TGTGCCAGCAGCGCCGGACTAGTAAATGAGCAGTTCTTC	CASSAGLVNEQFF
TRBJ2-5	-	-	TRBV2	TGTGCCAGCAAAGGCCGGGAGTTCGGAGAGACCCAGTACTTC	CASKGREFGETQYF
TRBJ1-2	-	TRBD1	TRBV7-8	TGTGCCAGCAGCCCTGGACAGGAAGACTTC	CASSPGQEDF
TRBJ2-1	medium-sized	-	TRBV19	TGTGCCAGTAGGGCGGTTGACGGCAATGAGCAGTTCTTC	CASRAVDGNEQFF
TRBJ2-7	-	-	TRBV6-5	TGTGCCAGCAGATCGACAGGCTCCTACGAGCAGTACTTC	CASRSTGSYEQYF